This T cell receptor (beta chain) was captured by sequencing in a study of identical twins. Study-wide results and limits: Beta out-of-frame sequences showed weaker excess twin sharing. Its conclusions, products of cross-sectional statistical analysis, did not come from following the same donors.

Germline V gene lookup returns CDR1 DFQATT and CDR2 SNEGSKA (reference sequence). The CDR3 consists of 12 residues. V trimming: 3 bases; J trimming: 2 bases; junction bases outside the gene matches: 0. TCRdb re-called the 5' RACE reads with MiXCR, one entry per CDR3 protein. Among 700,000 or so distinct CDR3 sequences listed, over 8.5% were seen once. This clonotype was recorded at least ten times. The antigen is unknown. The sample was also linked to a second study, of yellow fever vaccine responses in identical twins. In that study: Twin vaccine T cell responses reportedly seemed partly convergent, partly personalized.

Input material: PBMCs. This clonotype was obtained from a woman aged 18-29 years in good health. The gene calls are TRBV20-1 and TRBJ2-5; 7 nucleotides line up with TRBD2. CDR3 nucleotide sequence: TGCAGTGCTAGGGGACTACAAGAGACCCAGTACTTC. As protein: CSARGLQETQYF.